The 18 T cell receptor beta chains presented below share a single source sample, sequenced in a study of shared clonotypes between healthy human individuals. Generated by immunoSEQ multiplex PCR, the TCRdb table keeps only in-frame clones and is missing some. The sample holds millions of clones, about 92% seen once. Only CD45RO-negative cells positively selected for CCR7 counted as naive CD8 cells, so terminally differentiated effector memory CD45RA+ cells were excluded. Material for sequencing was naive CD8+ T cells from PBMCs. The source is a man aged 18 to 29 in good health. Some clones in this sample may be carry-over from other donors' samples.

The chain has TRBV9 and TRBJ1-5; possible D gene TRBD1, 5 bases. Trimming removed 2 bases at V and 7 bases at J, with 10 bases between. This CDR3 spans 13 amino acids. The germline gives CDR1 SGDLS, CDR2 YYNGEE. The CDR3 DNA sequence: TGTGCCAGCAGCGTGGGGGGTCAACAGCCCCAGCATTTT. Protein product: CASSVGGQQPQHF.

The count of this clone is one. The chain links TRBV11-2 to TRBJ2-5; 12 bases are a match to TRBD1. CDR1 and CDR2 from the germline V gene are SGHAT and FQNNGV. J lost 5 bases, V lost 5 bases, and 9 bases had no gene match. The length of the CDR3 is 16 residues. The CDR3 loop is CASSPRGTGGFETQYF. In nucleotides, the CDR3 is TGTGCCAGCAGCCCTCGAGGGACAGGGGGCTTTGAGACCCAGTACTTC.

V and J are TRBV9 and TRBJ1-2, with D uncertain. Germline lookup yields CDR1 SGDLS and CDR2 YYNGEE. Deletions cut 5 bases from V and 8 bases from J, with 10 bases between. CDR3 size: 11 residues. The CDR3 DNA sequence: TGTGCCAGCAGTGCCTGGGCCGGCTACACCTTC. As protein: CASSAWAGYTF.

This rearrangement joins TRBV7-2 to TRBJ2-3; 16 bases line up with TRBD2. The CDR3 has 17 amino acids. The germline gives CDR1 SGHTA, CDR2 FQGNSA. V lost 5 bases, J lost 6 bases, and 8 bases stayed unmatched. In DNA, the CDR3 is TGTGCCAGCAGCCCAGGGACTAGCGGGAGGGCCTTCGATACGCAGTATTTT. Protein sequence: CASSPGTSGRAFDTQYF.

The V gene is TRBV19, the J gene TRBJ2-3; the match to TRBD2 covers 10 bases. V lost 1 base to trimming and J lost 0 bases; unmatched junction nucleotides: 4. This CDR3 has 17 amino acids. Germline V CDR1 and CDR2: LNHDA, SQIVND (reference sequence). The CDR3, as DNA: TGTGCCAGTAGTATAGTAGCGGGAGGCCCAAGCACAGATACGCAGTATTTT. It is translated as CASSIVAGGPSTDTQYF.

This chain connects TRBV27 to TRBJ2-3, with 8 bases identical to TRBD1. Germline V gives CDR1 MNHEY, CDR2 SMNVEV (reference sequence). The CDR3 loop spans 13 amino acids. With 6 bases clipped from V and 9 bases from J, the junction kept 8 bases outside the gene matches. For the CDR3, the DNA is TGTGCCAGCAGCTTACAGGGGGAACGAACGCAGTATTTT. Translation: CASSLQGERTQYF.

The chain is built from TRBV19 and TRBJ2-1; D call uncertain. The V gene's germline CDR1 is LNHDA and CDR2 SQIVND (reference sequence). This CDR3 comprises 15 residues. Between the trimmed V and J ends, which lost 3 bases and 4 bases, there was a span of 13 bases. The chain's CDR3 is CASSIGLRRYNEQFF. The CDR3 bases are TGTGCCAGTAGTATTGGTCTCCGCAGGTACAATGAGCAGTTCTTC.

CDR3 nucleotide sequence: TGTGCCAGTCGGTCCCTAGAGACCCAGTACTTC. This encodes CASRSLETQYF. This sequence joins TRBV28 and TRBJ2-5, with unresolved D. Per germline, CDR1 MDHEN and CDR2 SYDVKM. The CDR3 length is 11 residues. Trimming removed 9 bases from V and 4 bases from J, with 9 bases in between.

The gene calls are TRBV2 and TRBJ2-5; 7 positions agree with TRBD1. With V trimmed by 10 bases and J by 5 bases, 19 bases remained unmatched. CDR3 length: 16 residues. Germline loops: CDR1 SNHLY, CDR2 FYNNEI. The CDR3, as DNA: TGTGCCATTATGATATTTCGAACAGGGGACGGGGAGACCCAGTACTTC. Amino acids: CAIMIFRTGDGETQYF.

The V call is TRBV27, the J call TRBJ2-7; D ambiguous. The V gene lost 8 bases and the J gene lost 2 bases, with 10 bases spanning the gap. Looked up from germline, CDR1 is MNHEY and CDR2 is SMNVEV (reference sequence). The CDR3 has 12 residues. CDR3 in amino acids: CASQSGPYEQYF. CDR3 nucleotides: TGTGCCAGCCAATCTGGACCCTACGAGCAGTACTTC.

This clone has just one count. J is TRBJ2-1 and V is TRBV9; 16 bases are a match to TRBD2. The V and J ends lost 5 bases and 9 bases, in that order; junction bases with no gene match: 11. Germline V gene lookup returns CDR1 SGDLS and CDR2 YYNGEE. This CDR3 region has 17 residues. Written as DNA, the CDR3 is TGTGCCAGCAGTCCGCCCGGGACTAGCGGGAGGGCCACTGAGCAGTTCTTC. Translated: CASSPPGTSGRATEQFF. Filled out from reference TRBV9 and TRBJ2-1, the complete variable domain reads DSGVTQTPKHLITATGQRVTLRCSPRSGDLSVYWYQQSLDQGLQFLIQYYNGEERAKGNILERFSAQQFPDLHSELNLSSLELGDSALYFCASSPPGTSGRATEQFFGPGTRLTVL.

Note on this clone: Sequence at one end of the junction differs from germline and may be a read error. This chain uses TRBV7-8 with TRBJ2-1; 16 positions match TRBD2. The CDR3 length is 18 residues. CDR1 and CDR2 from the germline V gene are SGHVS and FQNEAQ. CDR3 region: CAGSPGLAGGSGYNEQFF. Here the CDR3 DNA reads TGTGCCGGCAGCCCGGGACTAGCGGGAGGGTCTGGGTACAATGAGCAGTTCTTC.

Notes on this clone: In the same sample, other DNA sequences code for this CDR3. The CDR3 DNA is TGTGCCAGCAGCTTAGTCGTAGCGGGAACATACGAGCAGTACTTC. Amino acids: CASSLVVAGTYEQYF. The chain links TRBV7-9 to TRBJ2-7; 8 nucleotides agree with TRBD2. Germline CDR1 reads SEHNR; CDR2 reads FQNEAQ (reference sequence). The V gene end was trimmed by 1 base and the J gene end by 4 bases; junction bases not matched to a gene: 6. The CDR3 totals 15 residues.

The V call is TRBV29-1, the J call TRBJ2-7; TRBD2 aligns across 10 bases. Losses at the gene ends were 5 bases for V and 7 bases for J; bases not matched to a gene: 5. Germline V gene sequence: CDR1 SQVTM, CDR2 ANQGSEA. CDR3 size: 12 residues. Here the CDR3 reads CSVLAGDREQYF. Here the CDR3 DNA reads TGCAGCGTTCTAGCGGGAGACCGGGAGCAGTACTTC.

The chain has TRBV28 and TRBJ2-3; weak D call: TRBD1 (6 bases). This CDR3 is 15 amino acids long. Trimming took 2 bases from V and 8 from J, leaving 17 bases between them. Germline CDR1 is MDHEN and CDR2 is SYDVKM. Here the CDR3 DNA reads TGTGCCAGCAGTTTAAGTACAGGGTTGGTAGGTACGCAGTATTTT. Protein product: CASSLSTGLVGTQYF. Looking up the rest from reference TRBV28 and TRBJ2-3 gives the full variable domain: DVKVTQSSRYLVKRTGEKVFLECVQDMDHENMFWYRQDPGLGLRLIYFSYDVKMKEKGDIPEGYSVSREKKERFSLILESASTNQTSMYLCASSLSTGLVGTQYFGPGTRLTVL.

V usage is TRBV14 and J usage is TRBJ2-7; 9 bases match TRBD2. The CDR3 covers 14 residues. Germline V gene lookup returns CDR1 SGHDN and CDR2 FVKESK. The V segment lost 4 bases and the J segment 2 bases; nucleotides outside the gene matches: 3. CDR3 loop: CASSLIAGAYEQYF. The CDR3 bases are TGTGCCAGCAGCCTCATAGCGGGAGCCTACGAGCAGTACTTC.

This chain connects TRBV7-6 to TRBJ2-1; maybe TRBD2 (6 bases). The V and J ends lost 0 bases and 0 bases respectively, with 15 bases between them. The CDR3 extends over 18 amino acids. Germline V CDR1 and CDR2: SGHVS, FNYEAQ. The CDR3 bases are TGTGCCAGCAGCTTAGCGGGGGGAGAGTATTACTCCTACAATGAGCAGTTCTTC. Translating gives CASSLAGGEYYSYNEQFF. The whole variable domain, filled in from reference TRBV7-6 and TRBJ2-1, reads GAGVSQSPRYKVTKRGQDVALRCDPISGHVSLYWYRQALGQGPEFLTYFNYEAQQDKSGLPNDRFSAERPEGSISTLTIQRTEQRDSAMYRCASSLAGGEYYSYNEQFFGPGTRLTVL.

Turning to this clone: Different DNA sequences within this sample yield the same CDR3. The chain combines TRBV10-1 with TRBJ2-7; weak D call: TRBD1 (6 bases). V lost 0 bases and J 3 bases, leaving 6 bases between the germline ends. This CDR3 is 13 amino acids long. Germline-derived CDR1 and CDR2 are WNHNN and SYGVQD (reference sequence). The CDR3 reads CASSESRGYEQYF. The CDR3 DNA follows: TGCGCCAGCAGTGAGTCCAGGGGCTACGAGCAGTACTTC.